Below are 22 T cell receptor beta chains sequenced from a single sample in a study of metastatic and nonmetastatic thyroid tumors. Ahead of thyroid surgery, no patient had received treatment of any kind. TCRdb re-called the PCR reads via MiXCR. This sample carries 34,000 or so clones, 15% to 20% of them seen once, and the ten largest clones take more than 6.5%. The sequenced sample was blood. These TCRs come from a female donor with papillary thyroid cancer or a benign thyroid nodule (not recorded which). Some clones in this sample may be carry-over from other donors' samples.

The V call is TRBV7-9, the J call TRBJ1-1, with D perhaps TRBD1 (5 bases). V was cut by 2 bases and J by 8 bases, with 15 bases left in between. The germline gives CDR1 SEHNR, CDR2 FQNEAQ (reference sequence). This CDR3 comprises 14 residues. The DNA for the CDR3 is TGTGCCAGCAGCTTATCAGGAGTGGGGGGAGAAGCTTTCTTT. This translates into CASSLSGVGGEAFF. Variable domain in full (rest from reference TRBV7-9 and TRBJ1-1): DTGVSQNPRHKITKRGQNVTFRCDPISEHNRLYWYRQTLGQGPEFLTYFQNEAQLEKSRLLSDRFSAERPKGSFSTLEIQRTEQGDSAMYLCASSLSGVGGEAFFGQGTRLTVV.

This clone was picked up one time. J is TRBJ2-7 and V is TRBV20-1; D uncertain. CDR1 and CDR2 from the germline V gene are DFQATT and SNEGSKA (reference sequence). CDR3 size: 14 residues. Trimming left V 1 base short and J 9 bases short, with 19 bases between. The CDR3 loop is CSARAHFDSPGQYF. The DNA of the CDR3 is TGCAGTGCTAGAGCACACTTCGACTCCCCTGGGCAGTACTTC.

Ten or more counts support this clone. The final CDR3 position lacks the conserved phenylalanine or tryptophan, pointing to a likely read error. The chain combines TRBV28 with TRBJ2-5; a possible D gene is TRBD2 (6 bases). The CDR3 extends over 18 amino acids. The germline CDR1 and CDR2 sequences are MDHEN and SYDVKM. Trimming took 6 bases from V and 0 from J, leaving 23 bases between them. The CDR3 region is CASSPTAATGVYQETQYL. The CDR3 bases are TGTGCCAGCAGCCCTACCGCGGCGACGGGGGTCTACCAAGAGACCCAGTACCTC.

This clone has a count of ten or more. V gene TRBV6-4 combines with J gene TRBJ2-2; 9 bases fit TRBD1. Trimming took 6 bases from V and 3 from J; bases not matched to a gene: 8. In germline, CDR1 is MRHNA, CDR2 SNTAGT. The CDR3 runs to 16 residues. The CDR3 coding sequence is TGTGCCAGCAGCGCCCGGGACAGGGATTACACCGGGGAGCTGTTTTTT. Encoded protein: CASSARDRDYTGELFF.

This clone was seen a handful of times. A read error may produce the germline difference seen at one junction end. Other DNA sequences of this sample code for an identical CDR3. This chain joins TRBV3-1 and TRBJ1-2; no definite D call. The CDR3 has 17 amino acids. Germline lookup yields CDR1 LGHDT and CDR2 YNNKEL (reference sequence). CDR3 amino acids: CASSLSGRHRTNYGYTF. The CDR3 DNA sequence: TGTGCCAGCAGCCTCTCGGGCCGACATAGAACAAACTACGGCTATACCTTC. Together with reference TRBV3-1 and TRBJ1-2, the CDR3 gives the full variable domain: DTAVSQTPKYLVTQMGNDKSIKCEQNLGHDTMYWYKQDSKKFLKIMFSYNNKELIINETVPNRFSPKSPDKAHLNLHINSLELGDSAVYFCASSLSGRHRTNYGYTFGSGTRLTVV.

The V call is TRBV9, the J call TRBJ2-5; D tentatively reads TRBD1 or TRBD2 (5 bases each). CDR3 length: 13 amino acids. Trimming left V 0 bases short and J 5 bases short, with 8 bases between. The germline gives CDR1 SGDLS, CDR2 YYNGEE. In DNA form, the CDR3 reads TGTGCCAGCAGCGTAGATTGGGGGGAGACCCAGTACTTC. Translated, it gives CASSVDWGETQYF.

The genes are TRBV28 and TRBJ2-5; a possible D gene is TRBD1 (6 bases). V lost 5 bases to trimming and J lost 1 base, with 11 bases between them. This CDR3 spans 14 amino acids. Germline CDR1 is MDHEN and CDR2 is SYDVKM. The CDR3: CASSQQGVQETQYF. In nucleotides, the CDR3 is TGTGCCAGCAGTCAACAGGGTGTCCAAGAGACCCAGTACTTC.

In its sample, this clone was seen many times. V gene TRBV10-3 combines with J gene TRBJ2-2, with TRBD1 matching 7 bases. This CDR3 is 15 amino acids long. Germline V gene sequence: CDR1 ENHRY, CDR2 SYGVKD. J lost 4 bases, V lost 2 bases, and 4 bases had no gene match. CDR3 nucleotides: TGTGCCATCAGTGAGGCGAACAGGGGCACCGGGGAGCTGTTTTTT. It encodes CAISEANRGTGELFF.

The sample holds many counts of this clone. This chain connects TRBV29-1 to TRBJ1-3; 8 positions match TRBD1. Germline V gene data show CDR1 as SQVTM and CDR2 as ANQGSEA. The length of the CDR3 is 16 residues. The junction had 8 bases not matched to a gene; V was cut back by 4 bases and J by 0 bases. CDR3 nucleotide sequence: TGCAGCGTTGCTTTTGGGACAGGCACCTCTGGAAACACCATATATTTT. It translates to CSVAFGTGTSGNTIYF.

This clone has at least ten counts. V is TRBV19 and J is TRBJ2-7, with unresolved D. Germline V CDR1 and CDR2: LNHDA, SQIVND (reference sequence). V was trimmed by 0 bases and J by 8 bases, leaving 17 bases between them. The length of the CDR3 is 15 residues. In nucleotides, the CDR3 is TGTGCCAGTAGTATAGATCTATCCCGGCAGGTCCAGCAGTACTTC. This translates into CASSIDLSRQVQQYF. The full variable domain, in which reference TRBV19 and TRBJ2-7 provide the parts outside the CDR3, is DGGITQSPKYLFRKEGQNVTLSCEQNLNHDAMYWYRQDPGQGLRLIYYSQIVNDFQKGDIAEGYSVSREKKESFPLTVTSAQKNPTAFYLCASSIDLSRQVQQYFGPGTRLTVT.

This clone was seen ten or more times. This sequence joins TRBV30 and TRBJ2-7, with D perhaps being TRBD1 or TRBD2 (6 bases each). Germline CDR1 GTSNPN, CDR2 SVGIG (reference sequence). CDR3 size: 14 residues. Trimming shortened V by 7 bases and J by 2 bases, and 18 bases separated the two germline ends. The DNA for the CDR3 is TGTGCCTCGTCCCGGCAGGGGAGGACCTACGAGCAGTACTTC. Translated, it gives CASSRQGRTYEQYF.

This clone has at least ten counts. V is TRBV19 and J is TRBJ2-7; possible D gene TRBD2, 6 bases. The germline V and J ends were trimmed by 3 bases and 3 bases, with 9 bases remaining between them. The CDR3 length is 13 residues. Germline lookup yields CDR1 LNHDA and CDR2 SQIVND (reference sequence). CDR3 sequence (DNA): TGTGCCAGTAGTATTCAGGGAGGCTACGAGCAGTACTTC. Its translation is CASSIQGGYEQYF.

This clone came up many times. Other nucleotide sequences from this sample produce the same CDR3. The V call is TRBV9, the J call TRBJ2-6; 7 bases agree with TRBD2. CDR3 length: 16 amino acids. V gave up 2 bases and J gave up 4 bases; unmatched junction bases: 6. Germline-derived CDR1 and CDR2 are SGDLS and YYNGEE. The CDR3 is CASSVGGGSGANVLTF. The DNA for the CDR3 is TGTGCCAGCAGCGTCGGGGGAGGGTCCGGGGCCAACGTCCTGACTTTC. Full variable domain (missing parts from reference TRBV9 and TRBJ2-6): DSGVTQTPKHLITATGQRVTLRCSPRSGDLSVYWYQQSLDQGLQFLIQYYNGEERAKGNILERFSAQQFPDLHSELNLSSLELGDSALYFCASSVGGGSGANVLTFGAGSRLTVL.

On this clone itself: The missing conserved phenylalanine or tryptophan at the end of this CDR3 makes a read error likely. The rearrangement uses TRBV18 and TRBJ2-1; D call uncertain. The CDR3 is made up of 13 amino acids. Looked up from germline, CDR1 is KGHSH and CDR2 is LQKENI. DNA for the CDR3: TGTGCCAGCTCACCTTTGGAAGGAAATGGGCAGTTCTCC. This encodes CASSPLEGNGQFS.

V gene TRBV30 combines with J gene TRBJ2-1; maybe TRBD2 (6 bases). CDR3 length equals 14 residues. CDR1 and CDR2 (germline): GTSNPN, SVGIG (reference sequence). V was shortened by 5 bases and J by 5 bases, with 16 bases between the two germline ends. CDR3: CAWGAWGRNNEQFF. CDR3 coding DNA: TGTGCCTGGGGCGCGTGGGGGAGGAACAATGAGCAGTTCTTC. The full variable domain, with the rest looked up from reference TRBV30 and TRBJ2-1, is SQTIHQWPATLVQPVGSPLSLECTVEGTSNPNLYWYRQAAGRGLQLLFYSVGIGQISSEVPQNLSASRPQDRQFILSSKKLLLSDSGFYLCAWGAWGRNNEQFFGPGTRLTVL.

The chain recombines TRBV18 with TRBJ1-1; D unresolved. Germline values: CDR1 KGHSH, CDR2 LQKENI. CDR3 size: 12 residues. V gave up 8 bases and J gave up 1 base, with 8 bases separating them. The CDR3 spells CASKIPNTEAFF. Written as DNA, the CDR3 is TGTGCCAGCAAGATTCCGAACACTGAAGCTTTCTTT.

The V and J genes are TRBV12-3 or TRBV12-4 and TRBJ2-3, with D possibly matching TRBD2 (5 bases). Trimming stripped 8 bases from V and 4 bases from J, with 16 bases between. This CDR3 spans 14 amino acids. Here the CDR3 DNA reads TGTGCCAGCCGGAGGACGGCGGGTCCAGATACGCAGTATTTT. As protein: CASRRTAGPDTQYF.

This clone has a handful of counts. This sequence joins TRBV6-2 or TRBV6-3 and TRBJ1-5; D remains ambiguous. The V gene lost 8 bases and the J gene lost 6 bases, with 14 bases spanning the gap. The CDR3 is 13 residues long. Germline-derived CDR1 and CDR2 are MNHEY and SVGEGT. CDR3 sequence (DNA): TGTGCCAGCCTGGGAGGGTTGCGTCAGCCCCAGCATTTT. Translating gives CASLGGLRQPQHF.

This clone was seen at least ten times. The chain couples TRBV27 to TRBJ2-1; D gene unclear. Between the trimmed V and J ends, which lost 8 bases and 4 bases, there was a span of 15 bases. Germline V gives CDR1 MNHEY, CDR2 SMNVEV (reference sequence). The CDR3 runs to 14 residues. CDR3 DNA: TGTGCCAGCCAAGTCTTACAGCCATACAATGAGCAGTTCTTC. Protein sequence: CASQVLQPYNEQFF.

This clone was counted a few times. Possible read error: a much larger clone is one base away. The same CDR3 is also encoded by other DNA sequences in this sample. The V gene is TRBV4-1, the J gene TRBJ2-7; TRBD1 matches 9 bases. CDR3 length: 16 residues. Germline V gene data show CDR1 as MGHRA and CDR2 as YSYEKL. Here the CDR3 reads CASGLHLGQGHYEQYF. CDR3 nucleotide sequence: TGTGCCAGCGGCCTTCACTTGGGACAGGGCCACTACGAGCAGTACTTC.

With regard to this clone: At one of its ends the junction is not consistent with the germline gene, which may arise from a read error. This chain's CDR3 is CASNSGNTTYF. CDR3 nucleotides: TGTGCCAGCAACTCCGGAAACACCACATATTTT. V and J are TRBV28 and TRBJ1-3; D unresolved. Germline values: CDR1 MDHEN, CDR2 SYDVKM. This CDR3 is built from 11 residues.

The gene calls are TRBV5-1 and TRBJ2-1; D is possibly TRBD2 (6 bases). CDR1 and CDR2 from the germline V gene are SGHRS and YFSETQ. The CDR3 length is 14 residues. V was cut by 4 bases and J by 13 bases, with 21 bases left in between. CDR3 amino acids: CASSATSWAGDQFF. The CDR3 DNA reads TGCGCCAGCAGCGCTACTAGCTGGGCGGGCGATCAGTTCTTC.